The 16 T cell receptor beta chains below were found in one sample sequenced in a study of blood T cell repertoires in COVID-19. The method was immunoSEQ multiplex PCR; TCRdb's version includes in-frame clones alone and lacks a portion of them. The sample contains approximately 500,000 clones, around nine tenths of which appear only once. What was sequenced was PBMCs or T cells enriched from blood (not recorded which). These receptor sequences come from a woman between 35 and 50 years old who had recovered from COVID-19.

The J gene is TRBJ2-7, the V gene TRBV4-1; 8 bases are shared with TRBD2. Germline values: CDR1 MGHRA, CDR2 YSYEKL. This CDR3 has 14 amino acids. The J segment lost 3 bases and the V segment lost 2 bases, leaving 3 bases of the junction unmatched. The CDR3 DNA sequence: TGCGCCAGCAGCCAAACGGGACTAGACTACGAGCAGTACTTC. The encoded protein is CASSQTGLDYEQYF.

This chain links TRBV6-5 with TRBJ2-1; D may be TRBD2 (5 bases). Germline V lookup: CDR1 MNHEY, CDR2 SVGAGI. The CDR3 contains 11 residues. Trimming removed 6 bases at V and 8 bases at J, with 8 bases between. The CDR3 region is CASRRGDEQFF. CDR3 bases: TGTGCCAGCAGACGGGGAGATGAGCAGTTCTTC.

The DNA for the CDR3 is TGTGCCAGCAGCCAAGAAGTACAGGGGGGAACCAATCAGCCCCAGCATTTT. Translation: CASSQEVQGGTNQPQHF. The rearrangement links TRBV4-2 to TRBJ1-5, with 8 bases lining up with TRBD1. CDR3 length: 17 residues. The ends lost 0 bases at V and 3 bases at J; junction bases unmatched: 7. Germline CDR1 LGHNA, CDR2 YNFKEQ.

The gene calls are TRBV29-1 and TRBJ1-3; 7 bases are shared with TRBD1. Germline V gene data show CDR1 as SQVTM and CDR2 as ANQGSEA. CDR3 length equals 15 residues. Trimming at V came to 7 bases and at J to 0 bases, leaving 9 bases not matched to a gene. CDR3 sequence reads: CSARTGEDSGNTIYF. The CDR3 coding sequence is TGCAGCGCCCGGACAGGCGAGGACTCTGGAAACACCATATATTTT.

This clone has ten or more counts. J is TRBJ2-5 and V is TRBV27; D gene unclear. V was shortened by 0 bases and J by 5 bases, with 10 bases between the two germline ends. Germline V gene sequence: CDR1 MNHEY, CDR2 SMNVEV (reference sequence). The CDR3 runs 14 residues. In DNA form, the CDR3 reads TGTGCCAGCAGTTTATCCCCTGCCCAGGAGACCCAGTACTTC. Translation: CASSLSPAQETQYF.

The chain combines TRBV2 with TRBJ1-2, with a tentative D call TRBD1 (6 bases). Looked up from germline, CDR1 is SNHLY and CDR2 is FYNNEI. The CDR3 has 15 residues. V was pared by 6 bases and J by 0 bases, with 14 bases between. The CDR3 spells CASRTGQNANYGYTF. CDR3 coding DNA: TGTGCCAGCAGGACTGGACAGAATGCTAACTATGGCTACACCTTC.

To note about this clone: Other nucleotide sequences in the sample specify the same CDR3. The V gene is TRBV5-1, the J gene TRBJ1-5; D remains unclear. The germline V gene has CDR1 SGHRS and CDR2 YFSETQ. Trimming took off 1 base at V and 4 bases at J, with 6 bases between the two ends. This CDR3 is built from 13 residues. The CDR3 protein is CASSLNGNQPQHF. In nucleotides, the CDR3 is TGCGCCAGCAGCTTGAACGGGAATCAGCCCCAGCATTTT. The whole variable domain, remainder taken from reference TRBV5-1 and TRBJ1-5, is KAGVTQTPRYLIKTRGQQVTLSCSPISGHRSVSWYQQTPGQGLQFLFEYFSETQRNKGNFPGRFSGRQFSNSRSEMNVSTLELGDSALYLCASSLNGNQPQHFGDGTRLSIL.

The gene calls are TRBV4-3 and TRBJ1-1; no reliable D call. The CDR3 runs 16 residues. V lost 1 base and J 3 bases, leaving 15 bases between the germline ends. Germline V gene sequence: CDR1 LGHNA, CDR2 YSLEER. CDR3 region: CASSQVYAGRDTEAFF. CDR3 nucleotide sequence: TGCGCCAGCAGCCAAGTCTACGCGGGCAGAGACACTGAAGCTTTCTTT.

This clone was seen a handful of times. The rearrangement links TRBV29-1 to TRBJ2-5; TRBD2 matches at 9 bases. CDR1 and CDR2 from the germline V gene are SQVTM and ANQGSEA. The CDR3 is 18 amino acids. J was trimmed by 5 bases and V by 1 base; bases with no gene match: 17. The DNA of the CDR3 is TGCAGCGTTGAAGTGCTCAAATTAGCGGGAGCTAGGGAGGAGACCCAGTACTTC. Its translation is CSVEVLKLAGAREETQYF. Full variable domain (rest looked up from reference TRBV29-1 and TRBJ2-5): SAVISQKPSRDICQRGTSLTIQCQVDSQVTMMFWYRQQPGQSLTLIATANQGSEATYESGFVIDKFPISRPNLTFSTLTVSNMSPEDSSIYLCSVEVLKLAGAREETQYFGPGTRLLVL.

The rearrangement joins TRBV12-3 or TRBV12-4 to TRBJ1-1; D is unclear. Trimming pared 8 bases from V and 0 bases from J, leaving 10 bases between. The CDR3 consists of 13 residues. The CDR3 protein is CASAKTVNTEAFF. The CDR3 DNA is TGTGCCAGCGCCAAAACAGTGAACACTGAAGCTTTCTTT.

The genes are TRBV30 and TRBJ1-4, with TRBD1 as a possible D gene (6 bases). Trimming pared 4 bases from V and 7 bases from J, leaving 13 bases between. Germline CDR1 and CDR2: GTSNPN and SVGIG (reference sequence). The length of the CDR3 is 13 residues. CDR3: CAWTRGGGEKLFF. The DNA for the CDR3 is TGTGCCTGGACCCGAGGGGGTGGTGAAAAACTGTTTTTT. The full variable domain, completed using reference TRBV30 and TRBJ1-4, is SQTIHQWPATLVQPVGSPLSLECTVEGTSNPNLYWYRQAAGRGLQLLFYSVGIGQISSEVPQNLSASRPQDRQFILSSKKLLLSDSGFYLCAWTRGGGEKLFFGSGTQLSVL.

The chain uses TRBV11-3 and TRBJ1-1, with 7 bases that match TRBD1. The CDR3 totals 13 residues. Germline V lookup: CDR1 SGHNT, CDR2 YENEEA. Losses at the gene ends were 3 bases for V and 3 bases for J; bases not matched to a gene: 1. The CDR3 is CASSFDRDTEAFF. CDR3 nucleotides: TGTGCCAGCAGCTTTGACAGGGACACTGAAGCTTTCTTT.

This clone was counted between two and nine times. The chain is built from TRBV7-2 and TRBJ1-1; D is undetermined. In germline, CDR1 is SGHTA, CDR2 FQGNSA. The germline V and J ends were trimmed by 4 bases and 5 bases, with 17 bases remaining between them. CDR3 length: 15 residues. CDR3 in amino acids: CASSWKFSRGTEAFF. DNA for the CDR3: TGTGCCAGCAGCTGGAAGTTCAGTCGGGGAACTGAAGCTTTCTTT.

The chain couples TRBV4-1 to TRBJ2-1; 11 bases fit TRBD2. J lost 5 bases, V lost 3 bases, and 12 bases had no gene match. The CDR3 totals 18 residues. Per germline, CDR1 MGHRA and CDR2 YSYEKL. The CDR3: CASSHLLAGGNRNNEQFF. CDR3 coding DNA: TGCGCCAGCAGCCATTTGCTAGCGGGAGGAAACCGAAACAATGAGCAGTTCTTC.

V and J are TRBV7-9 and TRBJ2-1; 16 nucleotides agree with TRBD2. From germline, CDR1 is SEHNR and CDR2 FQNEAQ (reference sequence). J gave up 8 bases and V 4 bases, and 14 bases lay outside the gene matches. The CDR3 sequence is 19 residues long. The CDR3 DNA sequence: TGTGCCAGCAGCTCTCCGGGACTAGCGGGAGGGCCCTCGGGAGATGAGCAGTTCTTC. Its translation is CASSSPGLAGGPSGDEQFF.

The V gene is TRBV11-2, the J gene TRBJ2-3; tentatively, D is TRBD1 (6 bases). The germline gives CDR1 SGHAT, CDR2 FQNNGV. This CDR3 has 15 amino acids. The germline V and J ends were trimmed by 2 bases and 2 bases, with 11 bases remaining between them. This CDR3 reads CASSLQGSPTDTQYF. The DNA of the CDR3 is TGTGCCAGCAGCTTACAGGGGAGTCCCACAGATACGCAGTATTTT. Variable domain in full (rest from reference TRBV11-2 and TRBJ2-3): EAGVAQSPRYKIIEKRQSVAFWCNPISGHATLYWYQQILGQGPKLLIQFQNNGVVDDSQLPKDRFSAERLKGVDSTLKIQPAKLEDSAVYLCASSLQGSPTDTQYFGPGTRLTVL.